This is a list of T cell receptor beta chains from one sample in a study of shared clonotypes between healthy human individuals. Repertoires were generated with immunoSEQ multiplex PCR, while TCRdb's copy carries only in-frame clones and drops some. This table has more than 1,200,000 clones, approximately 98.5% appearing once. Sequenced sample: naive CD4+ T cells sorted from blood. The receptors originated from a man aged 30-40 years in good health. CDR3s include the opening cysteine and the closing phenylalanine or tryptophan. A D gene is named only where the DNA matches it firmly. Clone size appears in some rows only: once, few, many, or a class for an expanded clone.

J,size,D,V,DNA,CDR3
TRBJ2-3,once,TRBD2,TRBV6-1,TGTGCCAGCAGTTTCAGCGGGAGGGCCACAGATACGCAGTATTTT,CASSFSGRATDTQYF
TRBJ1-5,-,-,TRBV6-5,TGTGCCAGCAGTTACGTTCGGGACCAGCCCCAGCATTTT,CASSYVRDQPQHF
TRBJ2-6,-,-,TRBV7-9,TGTGCCAGCAGCTTCAGGTCCTCTGGGGCCAACGTCCTGACTTTC,CASSFRSSGANVLTF
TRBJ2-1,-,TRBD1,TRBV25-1,TGTGCCAGCCAATATGGGACAGACTACAATGAGCAGTTCTTC,CASQYGTDYNEQFF
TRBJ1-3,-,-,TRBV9,TGTGCCAGCAGCGTAAACGGAGCCTCTGGAAACACCATATATTTT,CASSVNGASGNTIYF
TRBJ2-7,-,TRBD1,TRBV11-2,TGTGCCAGCAGCTCCGGGACAGGCTCCTACGAGCAGTACTTC,CASSSGTGSYEQYF
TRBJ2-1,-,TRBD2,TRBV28,TGTGCCAGCAGCCCCGGGGGGGTCCTCTACAATGAGCAGTTCTTC,CASSPGGVLYNEQFF
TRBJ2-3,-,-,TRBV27,TGTGCCAGCAGTCCCAGGGGCACAGATACGCAGTATTTT,CASSPRGTDTQYF
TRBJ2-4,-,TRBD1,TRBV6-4,TGTGCCAGCAGACCCCCCGAGGACAGGGGGGGTGGAGGGGCCAAAAACATTCAGTACTTC,CASRPPEDRGGGGAKNIQYF
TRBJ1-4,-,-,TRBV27,TGTGCCAGCAGTTTATTCGGAGGCAGGGGAACTAATGAAAAACTGTTTTTT,CASSLFGGRGTNEKLFF
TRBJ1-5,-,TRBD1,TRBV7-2,TGTGCCAGCAGCCGGGGTGGGACAGGGTTAAATCAGCCCCAGCATTTT,CASSRGGTGLNQPQHF
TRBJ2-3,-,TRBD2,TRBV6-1,TGTGCCAGCAGTGGATTAGCGGGAGGGCCAGATACGCAGTATTTT,CASSGLAGGPDTQYF
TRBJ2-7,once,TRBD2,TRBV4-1,TGCGCCAGCAGCACCAAGCTAGCGGGAGGGACCTACGAGCAGTACTTC,CASSTKLAGGTYEQYF
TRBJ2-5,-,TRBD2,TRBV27,TGTGCCAGCACGGGTAGCGGGGGCCAAGAGACCCAGTACTTC,CASTGSGGQETQYF
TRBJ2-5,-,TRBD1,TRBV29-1,TGCAGCCAAGTGACAGGGATGGAGACCCAGTACTTC,CSQVTGMETQYF
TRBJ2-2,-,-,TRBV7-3,TGTGCCAGCAGCCCGATTTCGACCGGGGAGCTGTTTTTT,CASSPISTGELFF
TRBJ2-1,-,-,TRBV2,TGTGCCAGCAGTGGACTGTTCTACAATGAGCAGTTCTTC,CASSGLFYNEQFF
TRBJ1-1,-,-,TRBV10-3,TGTGCCATCAGTGAGGTCGGGGCTCGGGCTGAAGCTTTCTTT,CAISEVGARAEAFF
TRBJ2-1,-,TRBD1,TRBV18,TGTGCCAGCTCACCTATGACAGGGTACAATGAGCAGTTCTTC,CASSPMTGYNEQFF
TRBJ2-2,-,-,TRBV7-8,TGTGCCAGCAGCTTAGTCTCCCTGGCCGGGGAGCTGTTTTTT,CASSLVSLAGELFF
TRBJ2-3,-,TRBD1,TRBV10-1,TGCGCCAGGGATACCGGGACAGGGGTTCCAGATACGCAGTATTTT,CARDTGTGVPDTQYF
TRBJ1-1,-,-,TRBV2,TGTGCCAGCAGTGAAGGGGGGGCGACGGGCACTGAAGCTTTCTTT,CASSEGGATGTEAFF
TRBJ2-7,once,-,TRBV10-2,TGCGCCAGCAAGTGGGACCGGGACAAAACCTACGAGCAGTACTTC,CASKWDRDKTYEQYF
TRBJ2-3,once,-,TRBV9,TGTGCCAGCAGCCCCTTACAAGATACGCAGTATTTT,CASSPLQDTQYF
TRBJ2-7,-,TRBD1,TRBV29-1,TGCAGCGTTGCGACAGGGGTCCACGAGCAGTACTTC,CSVATGVHEQYF
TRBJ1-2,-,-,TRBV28,TGTGCCAGCAGTTTAACTACGTATGGCTACACCTTC,CASSLTTYGYTF
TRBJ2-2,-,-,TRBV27,TGTGCCAGCAGTCTCAGCCTCTGGGAGCGAGGCGGGGAGCTGTTTTTT,CASSLSLWERGGELFF
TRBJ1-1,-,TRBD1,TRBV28,TGTGCCAGCAGGAGAGACAGGGGTATGAACACTGAAGCTTTCTTT,CASRRDRGMNTEAFF
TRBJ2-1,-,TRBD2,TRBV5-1,TGCGCCAGCAGCTCCCTAGCGGGGGATTACAATGAGCAGTTCTTC,CASSSLAGDYNEQFF
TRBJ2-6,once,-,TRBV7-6,TGTGCCAGCAGCTTCGACCTGGGACGGCTCGAGTCAAGTGGGGCCAACGTCCTGACTTTC,CASSFDLGRLESSGANVLTF
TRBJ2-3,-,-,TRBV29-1,TGCAGCGTTGTATCGGACGGTGGCACAGATACGCAGTATTTT,CSVVSDGGTDTQYF
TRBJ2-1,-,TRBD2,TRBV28,TGTGCCAGCAGTCAAGACGGACTAGCACCCAATGAGCAGTTCTTC,CASSQDGLAPNEQFF
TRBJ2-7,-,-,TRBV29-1,TGCAGCGTTGTATTGGGTCCGAGTGACGAGCAGTACTTC,CSVVLGPSDEQYF
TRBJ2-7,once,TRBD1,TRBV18,TGTGCCAGCTCCCAACAAACGGGACAGGGGGCCCCCTACGAGCAGTACTTC,CASSQQTGQGAPYEQYF
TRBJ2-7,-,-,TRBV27,TGTGCCAGCAGTAGAACGGGGGCCTTCTACGAGCAGTACTTC,CASSRTGAFYEQYF
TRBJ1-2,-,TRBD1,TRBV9,TGTGCCAGCAGCGTAGCTACAGGACAGGGGCCTTATGGCTACACCTTC,CASSVATGQGPYGYTF
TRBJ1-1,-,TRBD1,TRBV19,TGTGCCAGTAGCGACAGGGGGAGAAACACTGAAGCTTTCTTT,CASSDRGRNTEAFF
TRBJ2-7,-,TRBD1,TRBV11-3,TGTGCCAGCAGCGAGGCAGGGGGCTTGAGTGAGCAGTACTTC,CASSEAGGLSEQYF
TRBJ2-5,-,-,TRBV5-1,TGCGCCAGCAGCTCGCCGACAGGCCAAGAGACCCAGTACTTC,CASSSPTGQETQYF
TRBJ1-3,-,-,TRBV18,TGTGCCAGCTCACCGGGTCTGGGATCTGGAAACACCATATATTTT,CASSPGLGSGNTIYF
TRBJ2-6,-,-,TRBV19,TGTGCCAGTAGTGCGGCCGGGGGCGCTGGGGCCAACGTCCTGACTTTC,CASSAAGGAGANVLTF
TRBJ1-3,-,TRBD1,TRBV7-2,TGTGCCAGCAGCTTCGACAGGGGATTATTCTCTGGAAACACCATATATTTT,CASSFDRGLFSGNTIYF
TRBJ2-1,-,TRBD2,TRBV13,TGTGCCAGCAGCCCATGGACTAGCGGGAGTGGGAATGAGCAGTTCTTC,CASSPWTSGSGNEQFF
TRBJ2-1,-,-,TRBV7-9,TGTGCCAGCAGCTCTGCACGGGGTAGCGGACAGACCTACAATGAGCAGTTCTTC,CASSSARGSGQTYNEQFF
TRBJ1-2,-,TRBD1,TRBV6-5,TGTGCCAGCACCGGGACAGGTTCCGCTGGCTACACCTTC,CASTGTGSAGYTF
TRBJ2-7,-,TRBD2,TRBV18,TGTGCCAGCTCCCTTTACGTCACTAGCGGTTACTACGAGCAGTACTTC,CASSLYVTSGYYEQYF
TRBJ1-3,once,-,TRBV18,TGTGCCAGCTCACCACTCCGGGAAGGCCGGGGAAACACCATATATTTT,CASSPLREGRGNTIYF
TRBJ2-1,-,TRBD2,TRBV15,TGTGCCACGAGTAGCGGGAGCGGAAACTACAATGAGCAGTTCTTC,CATSSGSGNYNEQFF
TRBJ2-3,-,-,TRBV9,TGTGCCAGCAGCGTAGATCGCGGGCGCACAGATACGCAGTATTTT,CASSVDRGRTDTQYF
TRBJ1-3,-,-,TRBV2,TGTGCCAGCAGTCCGACTCGGGTATCTGGAAACACCATATATTTT,CASSPTRVSGNTIYF
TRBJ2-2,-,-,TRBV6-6,TGTGCCAGCAGTTACTCGTCCGGAGAGACCGGGGAGCTGTTTTTT,CASSYSSGETGELFF
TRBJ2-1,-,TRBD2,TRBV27,TGTGCCAGCAGTTTTAGGACTAGCGGGAGTTATGAGCAGTTCTTC,CASSFRTSGSYEQFF
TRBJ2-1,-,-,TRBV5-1,TGCGCCAGCAGCTTGGACTACAATGAGCTATTCTTC,CASSLDYNELFF